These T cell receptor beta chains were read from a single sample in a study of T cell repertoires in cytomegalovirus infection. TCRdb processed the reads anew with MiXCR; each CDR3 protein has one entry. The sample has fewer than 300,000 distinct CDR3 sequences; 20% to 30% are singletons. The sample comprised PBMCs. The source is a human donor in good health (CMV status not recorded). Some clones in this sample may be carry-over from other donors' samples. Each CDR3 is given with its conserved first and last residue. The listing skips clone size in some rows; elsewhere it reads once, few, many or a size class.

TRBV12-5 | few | CASGLRGGMDTEAFF
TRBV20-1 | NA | CSASQFLVGNEQYF
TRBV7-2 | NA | CASSLPMGLAGSETQYF
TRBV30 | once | CAWRFGWRDAMNTEAFF
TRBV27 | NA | CASSPDSPAQPQHF
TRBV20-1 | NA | CSAAGQGASVNSPLHF
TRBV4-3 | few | CASSQEVVGLGGNEQFF
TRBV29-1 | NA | CSVFRDFNEQFF
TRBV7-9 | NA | CASSLTGLNEQFF
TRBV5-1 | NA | CASGPALNYGYTF
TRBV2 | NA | CASSGQGAVYEQYF
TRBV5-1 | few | CASSLEGFRNTEAFF
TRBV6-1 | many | CASSSGTGGLAGYNEQFF
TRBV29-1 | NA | CSVELDRAEQFF
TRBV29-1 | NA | CSVGIYTEAFF
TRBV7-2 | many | CASSKGINYGYTF
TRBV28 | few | CASIGQGRTDTQYF
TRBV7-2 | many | CASSLGSWNEQYF
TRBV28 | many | CASSLQSPGAEADTQYF
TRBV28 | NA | CASSPPDRAYEQYF
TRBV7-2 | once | CASSQGAGLVGRETQYF
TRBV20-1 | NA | CSAKIGLPSTDTQYF
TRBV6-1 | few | CASGGQEYTEAFF
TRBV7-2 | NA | CASSRDRVGQYF
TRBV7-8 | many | CASSFAHDSYEQYF
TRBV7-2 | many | CASSWGVAVQETQYF
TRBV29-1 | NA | CSVEGSGGQETQYF
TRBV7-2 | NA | CASSLLLGVGQPQHF
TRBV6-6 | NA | CASTLDNLSGNTIYF
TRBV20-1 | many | CSARSLGQGGEQYF
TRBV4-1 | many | CASSQNPGQGYEQYF
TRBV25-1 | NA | CASSGRDGNTDTQYF
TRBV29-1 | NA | CSVVGYDTQYF
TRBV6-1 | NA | CASSEVSEQPQHF
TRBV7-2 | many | CASSPTGSYQPQHF
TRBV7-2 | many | CASSLIGQGRFYEQYF
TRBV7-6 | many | CASSPSGSGPGELFF
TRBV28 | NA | CASSLLVSEAFF
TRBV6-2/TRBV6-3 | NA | CASGPGNQPQHF